Below are 28 T cell receptor beta chains sequenced from a single sample in a study of shared clonotypes between healthy human individuals. The assay was immunoSEQ multiplex PCR, and TCRdb's table has in-frame clones only and misses some. This table holds a few hundred thousand clones, just over 65% found once. The sample consisted of memory CD4+ T cells sorted from blood. Subset given: CD45RA-negative fraction. Receptor source: a man under 40 in good health.

This chain uses TRBV7-9 with TRBJ2-4, with 8 bases lining up with TRBD2. The V and J ends lost 1 base and 15 bases, in that order; junction bases with no gene match: 8. The germline gives CDR1 SEHNR, CDR2 FQNEAQ (reference sequence). The CDR3 sequence is 13 residues long. The CDR3 coding sequence is TGTGCCAGCAGCTTAGGACGGCGGGAGGCCCCGTACTTC. Protein sequence: CASSLGRREAPYF.

This rearrangement joins TRBV11-2 to TRBJ2-2; TRBD2 aligns across 8 bases. The length of the CDR3 is 18 residues. The ends lost 5 bases at V and 4 bases at J; junction bases unmatched: 15. Per the germline V gene, CDR1 is SGHAT and CDR2 is FQNNGV. The CDR3 protein is CASSQNPPGGRSTGELFF. The CDR3 region has the DNA TGTGCCAGCAGCCAAAACCCGCCTGGCGGGAGGTCCACCGGGGAGCTGTTTTTT.

This clone was counted only a few times. CDR3 nucleotide sequence: TGTGCCAGCAGTTCCACTCCGGGTCCCTTCCAAGGTGAGCAGTTCTTC. It yields the protein CASSSTPGPFQGEQFF. This chain links TRBV6-6 with TRBJ2-1; D call uncertain. This CDR3 is 16 amino acids long. V was shortened by 4 bases and J by 9 bases, with 22 bases between the two germline ends. Germline CDR1 is MNHNY and CDR2 is SVGAGI (reference sequence).

The chain recombines TRBV5-1 with TRBJ2-3; D call uncertain. The ends were cut back, 3 bases at V and 2 bases at J, with 10 bases in the middle. The germline V gene encodes CDR1 SGHRS and CDR2 YFSETQ. The CDR3 has 14 amino acids. Here the CDR3 DNA reads TGCGCCAGCAGCTCCCGAAGGTACACAGATACGCAGTATTTT. Protein: CASSSRRYTDTQYF.

The gene calls are TRBV7-6 and TRBJ2-1; D remains unclear. V was shortened by 2 bases and J by 8 bases, with 10 bases between the two germline ends. The CDR3 is made up of 13 amino acids. The germline CDR1 and CDR2 sequences are SGHVS and FNYEAQ. In DNA, the CDR3 is TGTGCCAGCAGCTTACAAGGGTCCGATGAGCAGTTCTTC. Translation gives CASSLQGSDEQFF.

On this clone itself: At one end the junction does not follow the germline gene, possibly because of a read error. The V gene is TRBV7-7, the J gene TRBJ2-5, with unresolved D. This CDR3 has 14 amino acids. Germline assignment: CDR1 SSHAT and CDR2 FNYEAQ (reference sequence). The CDR3 sequence is CASSLASGLETQYF. The CDR3 nucleotides read TGTGCTAGCAGCTTAGCAAGTGGGTTGGAGACCCAGTACTTC.

This chain joins TRBV19 and TRBJ1-1; D gene unclear. V dropped 4 bases and J dropped 4 bases, with 13 bases sitting between them. From germline, CDR1 is LNHDA and CDR2 SQIVND (reference sequence). The CDR3 is 14 amino acids. The CDR3 loop is CASSKGPGTTEAFF. The CDR3 DNA is TGTGCCAGTAGTAAAGGACCGGGAACCACTGAAGCTTTCTTT.

V and J are TRBV30 and TRBJ1-2; the D gene is possibly TRBD1 (6 bases). V was pared by 5 bases and J by 14 bases, with 18 bases between. CDR1 is GTSNPN, CDR2 SVGIG, per germline (reference sequence). The CDR3 covers 11 residues. The CDR3 nucleotides are TGTGCCTGGGCCTATACAGGGTTGCGGACCTTC. It yields the protein CAWAYTGLRTF.

The rearrangement joins TRBV2 to TRBJ1-5; D not certain. V was trimmed by 6 bases and J by 5 bases, leaving 11 bases between them. This CDR3 has 13 residues. Looked up from germline, CDR1 is SNHLY and CDR2 is FYNNEI. The chain's CDR3 is CASSTNRDQPQHF. Here the CDR3 DNA reads TGTGCCAGCAGCACAAACAGAGATCAGCCCCAGCATTTT.

The CDR3 reads CASSTLGGSKNIQYF. CDR3 DNA: TGTGCCAGCAGTACCCTTGGAGGATCCAAAAACATTCAGTACTTC. The chain links TRBV28 to TRBJ2-4; D might be TRBD2 (5 bases). Germline CDR1 MDHEN, CDR2 SYDVKM. This CDR3 contains 15 residues. V shed 5 bases and J shed 2 bases, with 13 bases lying between them.

The chain joins TRBV7-9 to TRBJ2-6, with D unclear. Trimming took off 5 bases at V and 5 bases at J, with 13 bases between the two ends. Germline V CDR1 and CDR2: SEHNR, FQNEAQ (reference sequence). The CDR3 runs 15 residues. This CDR3 reads CASSERKSRANVLTF. The CDR3 coding sequence is TGTGCCAGCAGCGAGCGTAAAAGTCGGGCCAACGTCCTGACTTTC.

This clone has only one observation. The chain is built from TRBV19 and TRBJ2-1; weak D call: TRBD2 (6 bases). Looked up from germline, CDR1 is LNHDA and CDR2 is SQIVND (reference sequence). CDR3 length: 11 amino acids. This CDR3 reads CAIGRSNEQFF. The CDR3 bases are TGTGCTATCGGGAGAAGCAATGAGCAGTTCTTC.

This clone was recorded once. The chain recombines TRBV19 with TRBJ2-2; the match to TRBD2 covers 8 bases. Trimming removed 0 bases from V and 2 bases from J; junction bases left unmatched: 11. Germline V gene lookup returns CDR1 LNHDA and CDR2 SQIVND (reference sequence). This CDR3 has 19 residues. In DNA, the CDR3 is TGTGCCAGTAGTATAGATGGAGTGACCGGGAGGGCCAACACCGGGGAGCTGTTTTTT. This encodes CASSIDGVTGRANTGELFF. Full variable domain (missing parts from reference TRBV19 and TRBJ2-2): DGGITQSPKYLFRKEGQNVTLSCEQNLNHDAMYWYRQDPGQGLRLIYYSQIVNDFQKGDIAEGYSVSREKKESFPLTVTSAQKNPTAFYLCASSIDGVTGRANTGELFFGEGSRLTVL.

V usage is TRBV19 and J usage is TRBJ2-1; the D gene could be TRBD1 or TRBD2 (5 bases each). The CDR3 spans 13 residues. The ends were cut back, 5 bases at V and 2 bases at J, with 7 bases in the middle. Germline V gives CDR1 LNHDA, CDR2 SQIVND (reference sequence). CDR3 sequence: CASSGGTYNEQFF. CDR3 bases: TGTGCCAGTAGTGGGGGAACCTACAATGAGCAGTTCTTC.

This clone was counted at least ten times. V gene TRBV7-8 combines with J gene TRBJ2-1; 15 bases are shared with TRBD2. This CDR3 contains 18 residues. The J segment lost 7 bases and the V segment lost 5 bases, leaving 12 bases of the junction unmatched. Looked up from germline, CDR1 is SGHVS and CDR2 is FQNEAQ. In DNA, the CDR3 is TGTGCCAGCAGCCCCCCGGTAGGGACTAGCGGGAGGAGGAATGAGCAGTTCTTC. It is translated as CASSPPVGTSGRRNEQFF.

This chain links TRBV5-1 with TRBJ2-5; D possibly matches TRBD1 or TRBD2 (5 bases each). The CDR3 contains 16 residues. From germline, CDR1 is SGHRS and CDR2 YFSETQ. Trimming cost V 0 bases and J 2 bases, with 14 bases left between them. CDR3 amino acids: CASSLGTPGAQETQYF. The CDR3 DNA reads as TGCGCCAGCAGCTTGGGCACTCCCGGGGCTCAAGAGACCCAGTACTTC.

V and J are TRBV28 and TRBJ2-6; no firm D call. Germline V gene sequence: CDR1 MDHEN, CDR2 SYDVKM. CDR3 length equals 14 residues. Trimming stripped 6 bases from V and 0 bases from J, with 6 bases between. CDR3 protein: CASSPSSGANVLTF. For the CDR3, the DNA is TGTGCCAGCAGCCCGTCCTCTGGGGCCAACGTCCTGACTTTC.

Written as DNA, the CDR3 is TGCGCCAGCAGCCAGGAGGGGTTCGGAGCCCAGACCTACGAGCAGTACTTC. Its protein product is CASSQEGFGAQTYEQYF. The chain has TRBV4-1 and TRBJ2-7; perhaps TRBD2 as D (6 bases). Germline values: CDR1 MGHRA, CDR2 YSYEKL. This CDR3 region has 17 residues. The germline V and J ends were trimmed by 3 bases and 2 bases, with 20 bases remaining between them.

V and J are TRBV25-1 and TRBJ2-5, with 7 bases matching TRBD2. V shed 7 bases and J 5 bases; nucleotides not matched to a gene: 10. CDR3 length: 14 amino acids. Germline V gene data show CDR1 as MGHDK and CDR2 as SYGVNS. The CDR3 reads CASTPGGSGETQYF. Here the CDR3 DNA reads TGTGCCAGCACTCCTGGGGGTAGCGGGGAGACCCAGTACTTC.

The V and J genes are TRBV5-1 and TRBJ1-4; tentatively, D is TRBD1 (5 bases). This CDR3 has 17 amino acids. Trimming stripped 3 bases from V and 1 base from J, with 16 bases between. Germline V gene sequence: CDR1 SGHRS, CDR2 YFSETQ. CDR3 amino acids: CASSWARGVGTNEKLFF. The CDR3 DNA sequence: TGCGCCAGCAGCTGGGCCCGGGGGGTTGGAACTAATGAAAAACTGTTTTTT.

The V and J genes are TRBV28 and TRBJ1-4; 8 bases fit TRBD1. Trimming cost V 6 bases and J 4 bases; bases outside gene matches: 10. The CDR3 totals 16 residues. Germline lookup yields CDR1 MDHEN and CDR2 SYDVKM. The CDR3 nucleotides are TGTGCCAGCAGCCACGGACAGGGAGGGTTTAATGAAAAACTGTTTTTT. This encodes CASSHGQGGFNEKLFF.

As for this clone: Other DNA sequences within the sample encode an identical CDR3. The V gene is TRBV19, the J gene TRBJ2-1; D gene ambiguous. The CDR3 contains 11 residues. Germline V gene data show CDR1 as LNHDA and CDR2 as SQIVND (reference sequence). V lost 6 bases, J lost 3 bases, and 3 bases lay in between. The CDR3 protein is CASSNYNEQFF. The DNA for the CDR3 is TGTGCCAGTAGCAACTACAATGAGCAGTTCTTC.

V gene TRBV4-3 combines with J gene TRBJ1-4, with D hard to call. CDR1 LGHNA and CDR2 YSLEER come from the germline V gene. V lost 4 bases and J lost 0, with 15 bases in between. This CDR3 comprises 17 residues. The CDR3 loop reads CASSLGAWGATNEKLFF. The CDR3 bases are TGCGCCAGCAGCCTCGGCGCCTGGGGTGCAACTAATGAAAAACTGTTTTTT.

Written as DNA, the CDR3 is TGCGCCAGCAGTTTCCTGGGTAGGGGCACTGAAGCTTTCTTT. Protein sequence: CASSFLGRGTEAFF. The V call is TRBV5-1, the J call TRBJ1-1; tentatively, D is TRBD1 (5 bases). CDR3 length: 14 residues. V lost 5 bases to trimming and J lost 4 bases, with 15 bases between them. Germline lookup yields CDR1 SGHRS and CDR2 YFSETQ.

The gene calls are TRBV2 and TRBJ2-7, with 8 bases aligning to TRBD2. Trimming removed 8 bases from V and 3 bases from J; junction bases left unmatched: 6. The germline V gene has CDR1 SNHLY and CDR2 FYNNEI. CDR3 length: 13 amino acids. The CDR3 bases are TGTGCCAGCCAACTAGCGGAGCGCTACGAGCAGTACTTC. Amino acid sequence: CASQLAERYEQYF. Drawing the rest from reference TRBV2 and TRBJ2-7, the complete variable domain is EPEVTQTPSHQVTQMGQEVILRCVPISNHLYFYWYRQILGQKVEFLVSFYNNEISEKSEIFDDQFSVERPDGSNFTLKIRSTKLEDSAMYFCASQLAERYEQYFGPGTRLTVT.

The chain recombines TRBV7-3 with TRBJ2-3; no firm D call. CDR1 SGHTA and CDR2 FQGTGA come from the germline V gene. This CDR3 is 15 amino acids long. The V gene lost 1 base and the J gene lost 2 bases, with 10 bases spanning the gap. CDR3 in DNA: TGTGCCAGCAGCTTAAGGCGGCAGAACACAGATACGCAGTATTTT. This sequence encodes CASSLRRQNTDTQYF.

This chain joins TRBV30 and TRBJ2-7; D possibly corresponds to TRBD2 (5 bases). The germline V gene encodes CDR1 GTSNPN and CDR2 SVGIG (reference sequence). Trimming removed 4 bases from V and 3 bases from J, with 16 bases in between. The CDR3 spans 14 residues. The chain's CDR3 is CAWTAASGFYEQYF. CDR3 nucleotide sequence: TGTGCCTGGACCGCGGCGTCGGGGTTCTACGAGCAGTACTTC.

The J gene is TRBJ2-3, the V gene TRBV7-2; 8 nucleotides align to TRBD1. Germline trimming cut 6 bases from V and 0 bases from J; bases unmatched to any gene: 5. Germline V lookup: CDR1 SGHTA, CDR2 FQGNSA. This CDR3 spans 15 amino acids. CDR3 protein: CASSPWTGSTDTQYF. CDR3 nucleotide sequence: TGTGCCAGCAGTCCTTGGACAGGGAGCACAGATACGCAGTATTTT.